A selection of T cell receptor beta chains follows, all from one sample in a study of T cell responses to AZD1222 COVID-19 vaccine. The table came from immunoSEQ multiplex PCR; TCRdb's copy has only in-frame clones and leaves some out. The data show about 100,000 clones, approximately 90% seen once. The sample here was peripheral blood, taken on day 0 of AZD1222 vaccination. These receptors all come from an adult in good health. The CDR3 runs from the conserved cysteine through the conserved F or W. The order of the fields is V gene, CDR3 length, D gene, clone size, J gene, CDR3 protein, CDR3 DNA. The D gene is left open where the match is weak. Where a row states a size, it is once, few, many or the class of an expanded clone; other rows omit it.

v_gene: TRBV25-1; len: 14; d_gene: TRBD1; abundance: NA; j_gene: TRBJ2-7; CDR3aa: CASRGTGSSYEQYF; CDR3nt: TGTGCCAGCCGCGGGACAGGGAGCTCCTACGAGCAGTACTTC
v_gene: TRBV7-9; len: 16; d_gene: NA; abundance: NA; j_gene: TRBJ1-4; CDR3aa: CASSLALGAGTEKLFF; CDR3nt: TGTGCCAGCAGCTTAGCCCTCGGGGCAGGGACTGAAAAACTGTTTTTT
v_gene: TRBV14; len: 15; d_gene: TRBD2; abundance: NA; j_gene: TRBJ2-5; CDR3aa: CASSRQLAGRETQYF; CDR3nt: TGTGCCAGCAGCCGCCAACTAGCGGGGCGGGAGACCCAGTACTTC
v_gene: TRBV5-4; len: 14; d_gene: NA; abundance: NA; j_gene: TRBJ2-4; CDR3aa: CASSRVGNKNIQYF; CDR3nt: TGTGCCAGCAGCCGGGTGGGTAACAAAAACATTCAGTACTTC
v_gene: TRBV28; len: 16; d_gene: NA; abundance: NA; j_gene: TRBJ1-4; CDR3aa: CASSPHVWREDEKLFF; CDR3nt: TGTGCCAGCAGCCCCCACGTATGGAGGGAGGATGAAAAACTGTTTTTT
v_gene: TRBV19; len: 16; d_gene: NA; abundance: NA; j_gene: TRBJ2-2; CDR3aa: CASSITRGLITGELFF; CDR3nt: TGTGCCAGTAGTATCACCCGGGGTTTGATCACCGGGGAGCTGTTTTTT
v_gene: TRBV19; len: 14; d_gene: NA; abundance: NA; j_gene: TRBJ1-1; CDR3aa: CASSNQGIGAEAFF; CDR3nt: TGTGCCAGTAGTAACCAGGGAATCGGCGCTGAAGCTTTCTTT
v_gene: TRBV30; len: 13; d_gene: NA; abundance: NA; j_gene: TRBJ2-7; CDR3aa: CAWSSAGAYEQYF; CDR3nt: TGTGCCTGGAGTAGCGCAGGGGCCTACGAGCAGTACTTC
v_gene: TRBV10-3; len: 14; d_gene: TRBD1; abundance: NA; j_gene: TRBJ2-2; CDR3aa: CAISGTGDFGELFF; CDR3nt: TGTGCCATCAGCGGGACAGGGGATTTCGGGGAGCTGTTTTTT
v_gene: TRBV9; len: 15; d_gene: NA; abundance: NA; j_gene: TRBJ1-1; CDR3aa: CASSTKTGRGTEAFF; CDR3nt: TGTGCCAGCAGCACTAAGACAGGAAGAGGCACTGAAGCTTTCTTT
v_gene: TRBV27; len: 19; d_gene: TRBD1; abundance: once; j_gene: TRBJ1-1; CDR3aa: CASSPLKQGDRVANTEAFF; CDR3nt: TGTGCCAGCAGCCCTCTCAAACAAGGGGACAGGGTGGCGAACACTGAAGCTTTCTTT
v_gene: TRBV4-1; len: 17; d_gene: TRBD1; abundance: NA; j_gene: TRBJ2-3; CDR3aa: CASSQAGSGGGTDTQYF; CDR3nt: TGCGCCAGCAGCCAAGCGGGCTCAGGGGGAGGCACAGATACGCAGTATTTT
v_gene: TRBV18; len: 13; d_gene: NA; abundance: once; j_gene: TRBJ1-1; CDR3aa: CASSPGGHTEAFF; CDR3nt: TGTGCCAGCTCCCCTGGGGGCCACACTGAAGCTTTCTTT
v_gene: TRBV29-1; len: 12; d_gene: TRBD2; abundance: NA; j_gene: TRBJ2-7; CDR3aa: CSASGGGYEQYF; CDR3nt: TGCAGCGCCTCGGGAGGGGGCTACGAGCAGTACTTC
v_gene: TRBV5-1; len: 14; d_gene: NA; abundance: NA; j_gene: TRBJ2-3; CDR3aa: CASNLDQVPDTQYF; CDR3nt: TGCGCCAGCAACTTAGACCAAGTCCCAGATACGCAGTATTTT
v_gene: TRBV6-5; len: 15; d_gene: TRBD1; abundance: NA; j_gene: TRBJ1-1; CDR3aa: CASRDRGLSNTEAFF; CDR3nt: TGTGCCAGCAGGGACAGGGGGCTTAGTAACACTGAAGCTTTCTTT
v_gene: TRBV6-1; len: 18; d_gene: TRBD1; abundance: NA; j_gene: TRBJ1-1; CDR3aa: CASSERARQGSYAEKAFF; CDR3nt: TGTGCCAGCAGTGAACGTGCGCGACAGGGATCTTATGCGGAAAAAGCTTTCTTT
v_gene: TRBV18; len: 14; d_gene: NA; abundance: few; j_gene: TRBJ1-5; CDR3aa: CASSPVRENQPQHF; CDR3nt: TGTGCCAGCTCACCGGTTCGGGAGAATCAGCCCCAGCATTTT
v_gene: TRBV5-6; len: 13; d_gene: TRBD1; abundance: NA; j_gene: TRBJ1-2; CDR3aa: CASRRTGEYGYTF; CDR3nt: TGTGCCAGCAGGCGGACAGGGGAATATGGCTACACCTTC
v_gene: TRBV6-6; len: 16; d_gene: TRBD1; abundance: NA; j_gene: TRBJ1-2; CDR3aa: CASRTSLGTGDYGYTF; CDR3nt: TGTGCCAGCAGAACCTCCCTAGGGACAGGAGACTATGGCTACACCTTC
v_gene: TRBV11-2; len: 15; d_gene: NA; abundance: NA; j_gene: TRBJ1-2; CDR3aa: CASSLDSGQYYGYTF; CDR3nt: TGTGCCAGCAGCTTAGATTCCGGACAGTACTATGGCTACACCTTC
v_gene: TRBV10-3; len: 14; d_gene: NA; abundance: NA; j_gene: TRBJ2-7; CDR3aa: CAITNPGLGNEQYF; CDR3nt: TGTGCCATCACCAACCCGGGACTGGGAAACGAGCAGTACTTC
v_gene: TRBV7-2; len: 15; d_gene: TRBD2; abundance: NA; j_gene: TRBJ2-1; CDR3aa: CASSLLGGPYNEQFF; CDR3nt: TGTGCCAGCAGCTTACTGGGAGGGCCCTACAATGAGCAGTTCTTC
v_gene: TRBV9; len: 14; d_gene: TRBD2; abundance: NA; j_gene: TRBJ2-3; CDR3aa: CASSVGGAVDTQYF; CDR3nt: TGTGCCAGCAGCGTCGGGGGGGCCGTAGATACGCAGTATTTT
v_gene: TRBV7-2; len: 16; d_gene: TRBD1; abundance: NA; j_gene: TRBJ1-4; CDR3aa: CASSDTGTGSHEKLFF; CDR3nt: TGTGCCAGCAGCGACACCGGGACAGGGTCGCATGAAAAACTGTTTTTT
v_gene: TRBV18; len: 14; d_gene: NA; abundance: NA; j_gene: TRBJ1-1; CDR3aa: CASSPGQTLTEAFF; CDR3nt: TGTGCCAGCTCTCCCGGACAGACCCTCACTGAAGCTTTCTTT
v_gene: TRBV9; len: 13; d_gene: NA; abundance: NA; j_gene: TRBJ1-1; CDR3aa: CASSLGSSSEAFF; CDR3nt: TGTGCCAGCAGCTTGGGCAGTTCCTCTGAAGCTTTCTTT
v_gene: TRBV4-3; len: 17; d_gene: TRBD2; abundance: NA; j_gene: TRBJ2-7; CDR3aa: CASSPGLAGGPGYEQYF; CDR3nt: TGCGCCAGCAGCCCGGGACTAGCGGGAGGGCCAGGGTACGAGCAGTACTTC
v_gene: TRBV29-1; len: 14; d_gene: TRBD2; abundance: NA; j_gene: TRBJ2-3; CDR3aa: CSAETSGGADTQYF; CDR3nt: TGCAGCGCGGAGACTAGCGGGGGGGCAGATACGCAGTATTTT
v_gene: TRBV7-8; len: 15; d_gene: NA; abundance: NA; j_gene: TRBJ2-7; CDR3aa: CASSLVLGISYEQYF; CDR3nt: TGTGCCAGCAGCTTAGTCCTGGGGATCTCCTACGAGCAGTACTTC
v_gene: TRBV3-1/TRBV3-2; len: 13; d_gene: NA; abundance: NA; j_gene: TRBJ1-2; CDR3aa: CASRISGTPGYTF; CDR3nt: TGTGCCAGCAGGATTTCGGGCACTCCTGGCTACACCTTC
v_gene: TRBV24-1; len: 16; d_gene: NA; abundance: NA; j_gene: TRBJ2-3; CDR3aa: CATSDGGRGLTDTQYF; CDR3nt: TGTGCCACCAGTGATGGAGGCAGGGGCCTCACAGATACGCAGTATTTT
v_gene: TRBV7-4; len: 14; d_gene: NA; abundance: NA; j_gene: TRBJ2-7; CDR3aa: CASSLYRGWHEQYF; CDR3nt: TGTGCCAGCAGCTTATATAGGGGGTGGCACGAGCAGTACTTC
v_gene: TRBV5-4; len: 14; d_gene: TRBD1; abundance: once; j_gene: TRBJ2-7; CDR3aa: CASSTAGTGYEQYF; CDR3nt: TGTGCCAGCAGCACAGCCGGGACAGGCTACGAGCAGTACTTC
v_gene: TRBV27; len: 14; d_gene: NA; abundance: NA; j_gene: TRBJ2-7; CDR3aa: CASSFGGLSYEQYF; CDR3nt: TGTGCCAGCAGTTTTGGGGGGCTCTCCTACGAGCAGTACTTC
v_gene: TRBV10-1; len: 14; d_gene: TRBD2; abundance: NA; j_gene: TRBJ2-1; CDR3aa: CASSEGLVRNEQFF; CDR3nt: TGCGCCAGCAGTGAGGGACTAGTAAGGAATGAGCAGTTCTTC
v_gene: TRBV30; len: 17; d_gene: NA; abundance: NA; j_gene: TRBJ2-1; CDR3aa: CAWSVYGQSSSYNEQFF; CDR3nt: TGTGCCTGGAGTGTATATGGACAGTCCAGCTCCTACAATGAGCAGTTCTTC
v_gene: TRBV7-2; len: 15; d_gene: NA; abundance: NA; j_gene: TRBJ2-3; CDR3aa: CASSPQVARTDTQYF; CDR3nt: TGTGCCAGCAGTCCACAGGTCGCGCGCACAGATACGCAGTATTTT
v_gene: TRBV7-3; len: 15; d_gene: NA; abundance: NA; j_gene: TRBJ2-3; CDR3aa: CASSPGGGNTDTQYF; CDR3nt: TGTGCCAGCAGCCCAGGAGGGGGGAACACAGATACGCAGTATTTT
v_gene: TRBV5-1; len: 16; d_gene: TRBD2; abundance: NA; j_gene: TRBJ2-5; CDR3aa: CASSSLLAGGQETQYF; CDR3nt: TGCGCCAGCAGCTCCTTACTAGCGGGGGGCCAAGAGACCCAGTACTTC
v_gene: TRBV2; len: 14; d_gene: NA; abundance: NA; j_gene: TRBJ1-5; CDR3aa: CAGSPGRAGQPQHF; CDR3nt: TGTGCCGGCTCCCCGGGACGGGCAGGTCAGCCCCAGCATTTT
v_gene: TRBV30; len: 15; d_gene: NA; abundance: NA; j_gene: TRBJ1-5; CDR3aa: CAWSRWVGSNQPQHF; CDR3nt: TGTGCCTGGAGTCGTTGGGTTGGGAGCAATCAGCCCCAGCATTTT
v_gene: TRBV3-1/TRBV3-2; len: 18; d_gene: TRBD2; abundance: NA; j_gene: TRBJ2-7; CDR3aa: CASSLGSGLAGEFYEQYF; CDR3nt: TGTGCCAGCAGCCTCGGCTCGGGACTAGCGGGGGAATTCTACGAGCAGTACTTC
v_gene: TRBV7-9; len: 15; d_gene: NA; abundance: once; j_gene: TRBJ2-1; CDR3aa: CASSSGESSYNEQFF; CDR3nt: TGTGCCAGCAGCTCCGGGGAGAGCTCCTACAATGAGCAGTTCTTC
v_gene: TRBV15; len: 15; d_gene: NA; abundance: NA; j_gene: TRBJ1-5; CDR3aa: CATSREVGSNQPQHF; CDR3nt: TGTGCCACCAGCAGAGAGGTTGGTAGCAATCAGCCCCAGCATTTT
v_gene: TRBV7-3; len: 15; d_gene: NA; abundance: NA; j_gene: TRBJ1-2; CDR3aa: CASSSGTTRNYGYTF; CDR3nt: TGTGCCAGCAGCTCGGGGACCACCAGAAACTATGGCTACACCTTC
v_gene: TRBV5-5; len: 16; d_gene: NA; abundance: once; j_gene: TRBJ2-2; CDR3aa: CASSLNAGANTGELFF; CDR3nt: TGTGCCAGCAGCTTGAACGCGGGCGCGAACACCGGGGAGCTGTTTTTT
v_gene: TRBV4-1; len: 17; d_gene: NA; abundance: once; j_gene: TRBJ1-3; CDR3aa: CASSQGARLVREDTIYF; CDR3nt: TGCGCCAGCAGCCAAGGAGCCCGCCTAGTTCGGGAGGACACCATATATTTT
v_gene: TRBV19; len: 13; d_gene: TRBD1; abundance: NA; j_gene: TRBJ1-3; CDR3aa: CASSSRDSVTIYF; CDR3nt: TGTGCCAGTAGTTCCCGGGACAGTGTCACCATATATTTT
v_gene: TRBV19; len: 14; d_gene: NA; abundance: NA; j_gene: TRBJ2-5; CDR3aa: CASSIVGREETQYF; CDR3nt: TGTGCCAGTAGTATAGTCGGGCGTGAGGAGACCCAGTACTTC
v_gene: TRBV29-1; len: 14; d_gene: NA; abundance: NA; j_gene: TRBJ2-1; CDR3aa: CSVTLGSSYNEQFF; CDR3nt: TGCAGCGTTACGTTAGGGAGCTCCTACAATGAGCAGTTCTTC
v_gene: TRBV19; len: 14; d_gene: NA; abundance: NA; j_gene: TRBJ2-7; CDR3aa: CASSPGPASGEQYF; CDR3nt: TGTGCCAGTAGTCCCGGACCGGCTTCAGGCGAGCAGTACTTC
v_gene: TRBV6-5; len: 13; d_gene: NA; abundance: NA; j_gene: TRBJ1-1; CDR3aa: CASSYRDSGGAFF; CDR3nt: TGTGCCAGCAGTTACCGAGATAGTGGTGGAGCTTTCTTT
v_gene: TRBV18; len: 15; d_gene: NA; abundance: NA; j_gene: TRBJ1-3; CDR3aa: CASSRLRDSGNTIYF; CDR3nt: TGTGCCAGCTCACGCCTACGAGATTCTGGAAACACCATATATTTT
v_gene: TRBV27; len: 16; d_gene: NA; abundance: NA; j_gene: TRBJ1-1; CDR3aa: CASSPLAGSTNTEAFF; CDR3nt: TGTGCCAGCAGTCCCCTCGCAGGGTCGACGAACACTGAAGCTTTCTTT
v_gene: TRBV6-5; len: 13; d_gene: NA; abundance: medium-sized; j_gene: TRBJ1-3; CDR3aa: CASRQGMGNTIYF; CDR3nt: TGTGCCAGCAGACAGGGAATGGGAAACACCATATATTTT
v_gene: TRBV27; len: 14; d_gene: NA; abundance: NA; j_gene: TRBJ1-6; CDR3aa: CASSVAGYDSPLHF; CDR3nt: TGTGCCAGCAGTGTAGCAGGGTATGATTCACCCCTCCACTTT
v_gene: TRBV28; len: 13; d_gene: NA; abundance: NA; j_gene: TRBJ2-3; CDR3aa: CASSLPWRDTQYF; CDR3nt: TGTGCCAGCAGTCTCCCTTGGAGAGATACGCAGTATTTT
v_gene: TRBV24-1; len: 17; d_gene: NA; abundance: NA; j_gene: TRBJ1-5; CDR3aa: CATSDSSQGVRNQPQHF; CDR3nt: TGTGCCACCAGTGATTCTTCCCAGGGAGTTCGCAATCAGCCCCAGCATTTT